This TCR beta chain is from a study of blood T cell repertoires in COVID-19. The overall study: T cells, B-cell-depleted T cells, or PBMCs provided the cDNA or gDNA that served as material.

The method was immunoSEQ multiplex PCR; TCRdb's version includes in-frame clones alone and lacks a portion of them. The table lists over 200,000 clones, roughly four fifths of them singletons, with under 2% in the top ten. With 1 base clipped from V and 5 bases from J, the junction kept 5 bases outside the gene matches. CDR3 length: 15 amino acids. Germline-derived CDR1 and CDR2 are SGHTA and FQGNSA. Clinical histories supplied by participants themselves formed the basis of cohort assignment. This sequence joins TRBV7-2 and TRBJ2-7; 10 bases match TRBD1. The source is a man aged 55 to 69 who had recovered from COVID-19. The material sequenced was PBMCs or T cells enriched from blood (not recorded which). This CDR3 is CASSLGDRGRDEQYF. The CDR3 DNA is TGTGCCAGCAGCTTAGGGGACAGGGGTCGGGACGAGCAGTACTTC.